A selection of T cell receptor beta chains follows, all from one sample in a study of blood T cell repertoires in COVID-19. Profiled with immunoSEQ multiplex PCR; TCRdb holds only in-frame clones, not every one. Of approximately 140,000 clones listed, about nine tenths were seen once; the top ten hold 10%. Sequenced: peripheral blood. Receptors originate from a man aged 50 to 60 with active or convalescent COVID-19. The CDR3 runs from the conserved cysteine through the conserved F or W. The order of the fields is clone size, J gene, D gene, V gene, CDR3 DNA, CDR3 protein. D genes are given only for firm matches. Where a row states a size, it is once, few, many or the class of an expanded clone; other rows omit it.

few | TRBJ2-2 | . | TRBV24-1 | TGTGCCACCAGTGACCCCGCCCGGGTGGGGAACACCGGGGAGCTGTTTTTT | CATSDPARVGNTGELFF
. | TRBJ2-2 | . | TRBV6-2/TRBV6-3 | TGTGCCAGCAGTTACCTAGGGGTCACCGGGGAGCTGTTTTTT | CASSYLGVTGELFF
. | TRBJ2-7 | . | TRBV16 | TGTGCCAGCAGCCTTCCCGGTAAGCAATACCGACAGTACTTC | CASSLPGKQYRQYF
. | TRBJ2-6 | . | TRBV5-1 | TGCGCCAGCAGCCCGGACAGACAAGGGGCCAACGTCCTGACTTTC | CASSPDRQGANVLTF
. | TRBJ2-3 | . | TRBV27 | TGTGCCAGCAGGAGGCAGGGGGGAATCACAGATACGCAGTATTTT | CASRRQGGITDTQYF
. | TRBJ2-4 | TRBD1 | TRBV19 | TGTGCCAGTAGTCCGAGGACAGGGTCTCTGGCCAAAAACATTCAGTACTTC | CASSPRTGSLAKNIQYF
. | TRBJ2-3 | . | TRBV21-1 | TGTGCCAGCAGCACCCGACTAGCGGGGACAGATACGCAGTATTTT | CASSTRLAGTDTQYF
. | TRBJ2-1 | . | TRBV28 | TGTGCCAGCAGGACTCAGGGGTTATCTTACAATGAGCAGTTCTTC | CASRTQGLSYNEQFF
. | TRBJ1-2 | . | TRBV10-3 | TGTGCCATCAGTGAGGGGGCCAACTATGGCTACACCTTC | CAISEGANYGYTF
. | TRBJ1-5 | . | TRBV7-2 | TGTGCCAGCAGCTTAGCGGGGAGAAGCAATCAGCCCCAGCATTTT | CASSLAGRSNQPQHF
. | TRBJ1-5 | . | TRBV7-8 | TGTGCCAGCAGCTTATTGAGAAGCAATCAGCCCCAGCATTTT | CASSLLRSNQPQHF
once | TRBJ2-3 | . | TRBV7-9 | TGTGCCAGCAGCCTTCCCCCGGGGTATACGCAGTATTTT | CASSLPPGYTQYF
. | TRBJ1-5 | TRBD1 | TRBV6-5 | TGTGCCAGCAGTTTGACAGGGGGCTCCGAGCCCCAGCATTTT | CASSLTGGSEPQHF
. | TRBJ2-2 | TRBD1 | TRBV9 | TGTGCCAGCAGCGTAGCCGGGACAGGGATCGGGGAGCTGTTTTTT | CASSVAGTGIGELFF
once | TRBJ2-1 | . | TRBV6-2/TRBV6-3 | TGTGCCAGCAGTTTCGGGACATTATACAATGAGCAGTTCTTC | CASSFGTLYNEQFF
. | TRBJ2-3 | . | TRBV2 | TGTGCCAGCAGCCCTATCGGACAGGGAGGGGCAGATACGCAGTATTTT | CASSPIGQGGADTQYF
. | TRBJ2-1 | TRBD2 | TRBV7-3 | TGTGCCAGCAGCCCCGACCCGACTAGCGGGAAAGAGCAGTTCTTC | CASSPDPTSGKEQFF
. | TRBJ2-2 | TRBD2 | TRBV10-1 | TGCGCCAGCAGTGGGGGGAGGGCCAGAATTGGGGAGCTGTTTTTT | CASSGGRARIGELFF
. | TRBJ2-7 | TRBD1 | TRBV10-3 | TGTGCCATCAGTGAGTTGGGACAGGGCTACGAGCAGTACTTC | CAISELGQGYEQYF
. | TRBJ1-1 | . | TRBV7-2 | TGTGCCAGCAGCTTAGGAGGGGAGGGTCTTCCGAACACTGAAGCTTTCTTT | CASSLGGEGLPNTEAFF
. | TRBJ2-2 | TRBD2 | TRBV6-2/TRBV6-3 | TGTGCCAGCAGCCGACTAGCGGGGAACACCGGGGAGCTGTTTTTT | CASSRLAGNTGELFF
. | TRBJ2-1 | . | TRBV6-5 | TGTGCCAGCAGTTACGTGCCGGCTAGTTCCTACAATGAGCAGTTCTTC | CASSYVPASSYNEQFF